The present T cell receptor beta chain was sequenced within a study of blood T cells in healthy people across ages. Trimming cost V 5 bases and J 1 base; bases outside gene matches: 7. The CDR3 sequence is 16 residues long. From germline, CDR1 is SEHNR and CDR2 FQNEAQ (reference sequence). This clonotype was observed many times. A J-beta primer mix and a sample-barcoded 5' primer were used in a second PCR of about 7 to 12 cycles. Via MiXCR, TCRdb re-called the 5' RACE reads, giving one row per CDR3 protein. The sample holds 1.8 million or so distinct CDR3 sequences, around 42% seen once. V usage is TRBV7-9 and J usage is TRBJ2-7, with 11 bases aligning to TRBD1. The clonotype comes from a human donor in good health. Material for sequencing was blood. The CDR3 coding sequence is TGTGCCAGCAGCCCGATGGACAGGGGGCGATCCTACGAGCAGTACTTC. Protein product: CASSPMDRGRSYEQYF.